These T cell receptor beta chains were read from a single sample in a study of T-cell memory formation after mild COVID-19. TCRdb reprocessed the 5' RACE reads with MiXCR, giving one entry per CDR3 protein. The data contain roughly 5,000 distinct CDR3 sequences, roughly 44% of them singletons. Sequenced sample: PBMCs or a T cell subset sorted from them (not recorded which). The receptors shown here come from an adult who had mild COVID-19 (a few samples of this study predate the infection). Cell type and time point are not known. The CDR3 runs from the conserved cysteine through the conserved F or W. A D gene is named only where the DNA matches it firmly. The size field is filled for only some rows; it gives once, few, many or a size class.

TRBV4-1,NA,TRBJ1-5,medium-sized,TGCGCCAGCAGCCAAGGGCTGTGGAGCAATCAGCCCCAGCATTTT,CASSQGLWSNQPQHF
TRBV10-3,NA,TRBJ1-2,medium-sized,TGTGCCATCGGGGGGGTTTTCTATGGCTACACCTTC,CAIGGVFYGYTF
TRBV6-6,NA,TRBJ1-4,medium-sized,TGTGCCAGCAGTTACTTGAGGGGGAAGGATAGGGAAAAACTGTTTTTT,CASSYLRGKDREKLFF
TRBV7-3,NA,TRBJ2-5,NA,TGTGCCAGCAGCCGGCGCCAAGAGACCCAGTACTTC,CASSRRQETQYF
TRBV11-2,NA,TRBJ1-1,medium-sized,TGTGCCAGCAGCTTAGATCTGGGGAATTTGATTCCGGACACTGAAGCTTTCTTT,CASSLDLGNLIPDTEAFF
TRBV7-2,TRBD1,TRBJ1-1,NA,TGTGCCAGCACCATGAGGACAGGGAACACTGAAGCTTTCTTT,CASTMRTGNTEAFF
TRBV11-2,NA,TRBJ2-2,NA,TGTGCCAGCAGCTTAGTGCTCGGGACGGGCGGGGAGCTGTTTTTT,CASSLVLGTGGELFF
TRBV6-5,TRBD2,TRBJ2-7,NA,TGTGCCAGCAGGCGACTAGCAGATACCTACGAGCAGTACTTC,CASRRLADTYEQYF
TRBV28,TRBD1,TRBJ1-6,medium-sized,TGTGCCAGCAGCGGCGGGGACAGTAGACGGCGACCCCTCCACTTT,CASSGGDSRRRPLHF
TRBV3-1,NA,TRBJ1-6,medium-sized,TGTGCCAGCAGCCAAGATTACAGAAATTCACCCCTCCACTTT,CASSQDYRNSPLHF
TRBV19,TRBD1,TRBJ1-6,medium-sized,TGTGCCAGTAGTATCCCAGGACAGGGGGGTGCGTCACCCCTCCACTTT,CASSIPGQGGASPLHF
TRBV7-9,TRBD1,TRBJ1-1,NA,TGTGCCAGCAGCCTGACAGGGGAGGACACTGAAGCTTTCTTT,CASSLTGEDTEAFF
TRBV2,NA,TRBJ2-5,NA,TGTGCCAGCAGGATGAGGACTATCGGAGGAGAGACCCAGTACTTC,CASRMRTIGGETQYF
TRBV7-2,TRBD2,TRBJ2-3,NA,TGTGCCAGCCGACTTGGAAGCGGGGGGGGAGATACGCAGTATTTT,CASRLGSGGGDTQYF
TRBV7-8,NA,TRBJ2-2,large,TGTGCCAGCAGCTTAGAAGGGGTAAACACCGGGGAGCTGTTTTTT,CASSLEGVNTGELFF
TRBV12-3/TRBV12-4,NA,TRBJ2-3,few,TGTGCCAGCAGGACCGGGGGCCGGGGTGCAGATACGCAGTATTTT,CASRTGGRGADTQYF
TRBV13,NA,TRBJ2-3,many,TGTGCCAGCAGCTTCTCCAGCACAGATACGCAGTATTTT,CASSFSSTDTQYF
TRBV3-1,TRBD1,TRBJ2-5,NA,TGTGCCAGCAGCCCTCCCCCGACAGGGTCTGAGACCCAGTACTTC,CASSPPPTGSETQYF
TRBV6-6,NA,TRBJ2-3,medium-sized,TGTGCCAGCAGTCCCGGGACTGTGAATACGCAGTATTTT,CASSPGTVNTQYF
TRBV5-5,NA,TRBJ2-1,NA,TGTGCCAGCAGCTTGCGCATTTACAATGAGCAGTTCTTC,CASSLRIYNEQFF
TRBV7-2,NA,TRBJ2-1,NA,TGTGCCAGCAGCTCAAGCGGGCCCTGGGTAGGAAATGAGCAGTTCTTC,CASSSSGPWVGNEQFF
TRBV7-8,NA,TRBJ1-5,medium-sized,TGTGCCAGCAGCTTAGGGGGATGGCCCCAGCATTTT,CASSLGGWPQHF
TRBV4-3,NA,TRBJ2-1,NA,TGCGCCAGCAGCCAGACCCCGCAGGGTACCTACAATGAGCAGTTCTTC,CASSQTPQGTYNEQFF
TRBV7-2,TRBD1,TRBJ1-2,NA,TGTGCCAGCAGTTACTCCCGGGACAGAGAAAAATTC,CASSYSRDREKF
TRBV9,NA,TRBJ1-3,medium-sized,TGTGCCAGCAGCGTAGCGGGAACAGAAAACACCATATATTTT,CASSVAGTENTIYF
TRBV19,NA,TRBJ2-1,medium-sized,TGTGCCAGTCACAAGGGGCAAAGCTCCTACAATGAGCAGTTCTTC,CASHKGQSSYNEQFF
TRBV29-1,NA,TRBJ1-2,NA,TGCAGCGCCCAAGACAGATTCTATGGCTACACCTTC,CSAQDRFYGYTF
TRBV5-1,NA,TRBJ1-4,medium-sized,TGCGCCAGCAGCTTGGACTGGGGAGCTAATGAAAAACTGTTTTTT,CASSLDWGANEKLFF
TRBV9,TRBD2,TRBJ2-3,once,TGTGCCAGCAGCGTAGAGAGCGGGGGAAGCACAGATACGCAGTATTTT,CASSVESGGSTDTQYF
TRBV12-3/TRBV12-4,NA,TRBJ1-2,once,TGTGCCAGCAGTTTAGCGGATGGGGACTACACCTTC,CASSLADGDYTF
TRBV10-2,NA,TRBJ1-3,medium-sized,TGCGCCAGCGCTCTTGACGGAAGCTCTGGAAACACCATATATTTT,CASALDGSSGNTIYF
TRBV7-9,TRBD1,TRBJ1-2,NA,TGTGCCAGCAGTCCAGGGCCGGACAGGGACAACTATGGCTACACCTTC,CASSPGPDRDNYGYTF
TRBV7-6,NA,TRBJ2-3,NA,TGTGCCAGCCGTAGTTCCCTCGCAGGCACAGATACGCAGTATTTT,CASRSSLAGTDTQYF
TRBV6-2/TRBV6-3,NA,TRBJ1-1,medium-sized,TGTGCCAGCAGCAGGGCCCTGGGCACTGAAGCTTTCTTT,CASSRALGTEAFF
TRBV4-1,NA,TRBJ1-4,medium-sized,TGCGCCAGCAGCCAAAGGGTTCCAGGGACTAATGAAAAACTGTTTTTT,CASSQRVPGTNEKLFF
TRBV18,NA,TRBJ1-2,many,TGTGCCAGCTCCCCCGGGACCCCGTTATTGGACGGCTACACCTTC,CASSPGTPLLDGYTF
TRBV6-6,NA,TRBJ1-5,medium-sized,TGTGCCAGCAGTTACCCGGGGCCTCCGGATAATCAGCCCCAGCATTTT,CASSYPGPPDNQPQHF
TRBV4-1,NA,TRBJ1-6,medium-sized,TGCGCCAGCAGCCGGATCCCAGGGTTCCCGACCTCGGACTATAATTCACCCCTCCACTTT,CASSRIPGFPTSDYNSPLHF
TRBV5-6,NA,TRBJ2-3,NA,TGTGCCAGCAGCTTGCGGGACTATACGCAGTATTTT,CASSLRDYTQYF
TRBV5-1,NA,TRBJ1-1,medium-sized,TGCGCCAGCAGCTTGACGGTCCACCCGAACACTGAAGCTTTCTTT,CASSLTVHPNTEAFF
TRBV3-1,NA,TRBJ2-1,medium-sized,TGTGCCAGCAGCAACCGGCACAATGAGCAGTTCTTC,CASSNRHNEQFF
TRBV7-9,NA,TRBJ2-7,NA,TGTGCCAGCAGCGTAGGAAGTGGAGCAAGCGAGCAGTACTTC,CASSVGSGASEQYF
TRBV18,TRBD1,TRBJ2-1,medium-sized,TGTGCCAGCTCGCCCACCGGGACAGGGGTGGACGATGAGCAGTTCTTC,CASSPTGTGVDDEQFF
TRBV12-3/TRBV12-4,NA,TRBJ2-1,NA,TGTGCCAGCAGTTTGGGGGGCCAGTTCTTC,CASSLGGQFF
TRBV5-1,NA,TRBJ2-5,NA,TGCGCCAGCAGCGACGGGGGACGCCAAGAGACCCAGTACTTC,CASSDGGRQETQYF
TRBV27,NA,TRBJ2-7,NA,TGTGCCAGCAAGGGCAGACAAGGAACATACGAGCAGTACTTC,CASKGRQGTYEQYF
TRBV29-1,NA,TRBJ2-2,medium-sized,TGCAGCGTTGATTGGCAGGGGACCGGGGAGCTGTTTTTT,CSVDWQGTGELFF
TRBV27,NA,TRBJ2-1,medium-sized,TGTGCCAGCAGTTTATGGCAGGGAGGCGATGAGCAGTTCTTC,CASSLWQGGDEQFF
TRBV7-9,NA,TRBJ1-2,NA,TGTGCCAGCAGCCCCCGGAGGGTTGGTGGCTACACCTTC,CASSPRRVGGYTF
TRBV5-1,TRBD2,TRBJ2-1,NA,TGCGCCAGCAGCCCGATAGCGGGGGGGCTGAAGGGTGAGCAGTTCTTC,CASSPIAGGLKGEQFF
TRBV7-9,NA,TRBJ1-2,NA,TGTGCCAGCAGCTTGGGCGGGGGGAACTATGGCTACACCTTC,CASSLGGGNYGYTF